Described below is a single T cell receptor (beta chain) sequence and its context. Its antigen remains unidentified. Sequencing was performed with immunoSEQ multiplex PCR; in TCRdb, only in-frame clones are kept and a portion is missing. The data hold approximately 150,000 clones, with about 86% observed a single time. This specimen comes from a study of cytomegalovirus exposure and HLA in healthy donors. Study summary: Per a later analysis, the 666 first-cohort and 120 validation repertoires shared one platform.

Notes on the study in general: The study designated 160 or so TCR beta chains cytomegalovirus-associated. Within the approximately 130 validation repertoires, first-cohort TCR clusters tended to co-occur, according to a later analysis.

The sequencing sample was made of PBMCs. The receptor was derived from a woman aged 25 to 39 in good health and CMV-seronegative.

CDR3 residues: CASSSQGSYNEQFF. The DNA of the CDR3 is TGTGCCAGCAGCTCACAGGGGTCCTACAATGAGCAGTTCTTC. The chain couples TRBV11-3 to TRBJ2-1; 7 positions match TRBD1. The CDR3 has 14 amino acids. Germline-derived CDR1 and CDR2 are SGHNT and YENEEA. J was trimmed by 1 base and V by 4 bases; bases with no gene match: 1. Full variable domain (outside the CDR3, taken from reference TRBV11-3 and TRBJ2-1): EAGVVQSPRYKIIEKKQPVAFWCNPISGHNTLYWYLQNLGQGPELLIRYENEEAVDDSQLPKDRFSAERLKGVDSTLKIQPAELGDSAVYLCASSSQGSYNEQFFGPGTRLTVL.